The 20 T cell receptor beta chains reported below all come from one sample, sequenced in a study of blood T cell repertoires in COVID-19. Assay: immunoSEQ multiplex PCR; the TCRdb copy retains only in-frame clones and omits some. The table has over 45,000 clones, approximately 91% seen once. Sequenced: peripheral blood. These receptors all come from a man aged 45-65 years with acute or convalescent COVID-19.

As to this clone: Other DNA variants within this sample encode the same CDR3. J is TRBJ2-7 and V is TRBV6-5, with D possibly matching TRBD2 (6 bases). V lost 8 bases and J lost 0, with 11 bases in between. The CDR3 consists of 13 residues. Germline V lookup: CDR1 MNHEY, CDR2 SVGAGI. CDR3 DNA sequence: TGTGCCAGCGGGCGGGGAAGCTCCTACGAGCAGTACTTC. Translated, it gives CASGRGSSYEQYF.

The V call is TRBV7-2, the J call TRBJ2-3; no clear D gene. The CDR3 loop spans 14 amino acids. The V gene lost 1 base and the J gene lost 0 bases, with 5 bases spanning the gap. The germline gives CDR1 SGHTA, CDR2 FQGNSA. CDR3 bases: TGTGCCAGCAGCTTAGGCCAGAGCACAGATACGCAGTATTTT. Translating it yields CASSLGQSTDTQYF.

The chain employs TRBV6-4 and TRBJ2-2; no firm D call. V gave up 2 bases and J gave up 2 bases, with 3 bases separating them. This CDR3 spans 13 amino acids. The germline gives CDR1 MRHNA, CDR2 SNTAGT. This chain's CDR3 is CASSDPNTGELFF. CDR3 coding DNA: TGTGCCAGCAGTGACCCTAACACCGGGGAGCTGTTTTTT.

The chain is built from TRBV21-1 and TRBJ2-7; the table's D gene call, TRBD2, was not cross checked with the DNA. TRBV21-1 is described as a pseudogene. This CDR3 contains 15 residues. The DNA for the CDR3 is TGTGCCAGCACCCTGAGACTAGCGGGAACCTACGAGCAGTACTTC. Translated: CASTLRLAGTYEQYF.

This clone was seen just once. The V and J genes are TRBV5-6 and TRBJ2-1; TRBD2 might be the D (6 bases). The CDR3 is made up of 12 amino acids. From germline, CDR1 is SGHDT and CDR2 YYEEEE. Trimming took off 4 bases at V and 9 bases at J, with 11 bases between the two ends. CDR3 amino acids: CASSRDFREQFF. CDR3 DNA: TGTGCCAGCAGCCGGGACTTCCGTGAGCAGTTCTTC.

CDR3 region: CASTIAGGLYEQYF. Here the CDR3 DNA reads TGCGCCAGCACGATAGCGGGAGGTCTCTACGAGCAGTACTTC. The rearrangement joins TRBV5-1 to TRBJ2-7; 10 nucleotides agree with TRBD2. J lost 3 bases, V lost 6 bases, and 6 bases had no gene match. This CDR3 has 14 residues. Germline V CDR1 and CDR2: SGHRS, YFSETQ.

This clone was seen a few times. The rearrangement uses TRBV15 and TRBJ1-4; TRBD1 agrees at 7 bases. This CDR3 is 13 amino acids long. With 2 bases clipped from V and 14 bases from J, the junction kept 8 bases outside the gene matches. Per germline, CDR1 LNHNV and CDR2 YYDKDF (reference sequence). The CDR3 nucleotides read TGTGCCACCAGCAGAACCGACAGGGCGAGCCTGTTTTTT. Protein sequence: CATSRTDRASLFF.

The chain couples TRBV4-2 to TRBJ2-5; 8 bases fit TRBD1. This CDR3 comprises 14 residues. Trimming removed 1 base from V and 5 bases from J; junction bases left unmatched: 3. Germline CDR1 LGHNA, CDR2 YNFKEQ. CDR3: CASSQGRQGETQYF. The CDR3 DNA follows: TGTGCCAGCAGCCAAGGAAGACAGGGGGAGACCCAGTACTTC.

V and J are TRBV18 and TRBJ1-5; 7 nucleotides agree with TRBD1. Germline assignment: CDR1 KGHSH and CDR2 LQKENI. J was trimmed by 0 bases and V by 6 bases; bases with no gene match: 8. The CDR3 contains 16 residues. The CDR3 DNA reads TGTGCCAGCTCCCCGGGACAGACCCTTAGCAATCAGCCCCAGCATTTT. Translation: CASSPGQTLSNQPQHF. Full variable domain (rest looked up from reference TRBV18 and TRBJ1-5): NAGVMQNPRHLVRRRGQEARLRCSPMKGHSHVYWYRQLPEEGLKFMVYLQKENIIDESGMPKERFSAEFPKEGPSILRIQQVVRGDSAAYFCASSPGQTLSNQPQHFGDGTRLSIL.

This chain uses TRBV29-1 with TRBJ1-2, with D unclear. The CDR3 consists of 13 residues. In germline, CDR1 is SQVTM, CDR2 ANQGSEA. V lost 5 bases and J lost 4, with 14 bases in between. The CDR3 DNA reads TGCAGCGTTTCACTCGGAGGCCTCTATGGCTACACCTTC. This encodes CSVSLGGLYGYTF.

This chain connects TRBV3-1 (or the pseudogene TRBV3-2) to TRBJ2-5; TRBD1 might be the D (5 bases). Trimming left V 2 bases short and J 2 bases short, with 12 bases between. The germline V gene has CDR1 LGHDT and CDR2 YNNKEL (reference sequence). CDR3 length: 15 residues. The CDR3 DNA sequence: TGTGCCAGCAGCCAAAACAGGTGGAAGCAAGAGACCCAGTACTTC. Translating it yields CASSQNRWKQETQYF.

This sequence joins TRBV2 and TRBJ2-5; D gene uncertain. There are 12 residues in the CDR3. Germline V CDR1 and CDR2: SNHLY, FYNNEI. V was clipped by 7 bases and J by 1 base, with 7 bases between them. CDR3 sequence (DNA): TGTGCCAGCATGCGGTCCCAAGAGACCCAGTACTTC. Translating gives CASMRSQETQYF.

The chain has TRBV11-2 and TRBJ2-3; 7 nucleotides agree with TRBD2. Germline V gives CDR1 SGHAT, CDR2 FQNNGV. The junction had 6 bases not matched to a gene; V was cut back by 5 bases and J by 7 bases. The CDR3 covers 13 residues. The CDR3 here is CASSEPGRNTQYF. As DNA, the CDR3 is TGTGCCAGCAGCGAACCCGGGAGGAATACGCAGTATTTT.

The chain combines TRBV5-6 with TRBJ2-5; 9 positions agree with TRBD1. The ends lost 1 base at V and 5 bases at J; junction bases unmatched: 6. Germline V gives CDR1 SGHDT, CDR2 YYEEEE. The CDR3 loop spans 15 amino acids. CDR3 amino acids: CASSLPTGGAETQYF. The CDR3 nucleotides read TGTGCCAGCAGCTTGCCCACAGGGGGCGCGGAGACCCAGTACTTC.

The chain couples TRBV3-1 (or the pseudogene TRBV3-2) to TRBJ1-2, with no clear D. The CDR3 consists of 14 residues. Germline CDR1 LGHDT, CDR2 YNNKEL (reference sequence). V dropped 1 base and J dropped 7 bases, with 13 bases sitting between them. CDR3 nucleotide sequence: TGTGCCAGCAGCCAAGTAGCCGGGAACGGTGGCTACACCTTC. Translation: CASSQVAGNGGYTF.

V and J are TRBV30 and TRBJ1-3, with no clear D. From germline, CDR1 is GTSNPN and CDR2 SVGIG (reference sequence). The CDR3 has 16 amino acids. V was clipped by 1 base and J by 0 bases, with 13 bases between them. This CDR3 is CAWSAAVRDSGNTIYF. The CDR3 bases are TGTGCCTGGAGTGCAGCGGTCCGCGACTCTGGAAACACCATATATTTT. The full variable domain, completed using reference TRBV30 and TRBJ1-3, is SQTIHQWPATLVQPVGSPLSLECTVEGTSNPNLYWYRQAAGRGLQLLFYSVGIGQISSEVPQNLSASRPQDRQFILSSKKLLLSDSGFYLCAWSAAVRDSGNTIYFGEGSWLTVV.

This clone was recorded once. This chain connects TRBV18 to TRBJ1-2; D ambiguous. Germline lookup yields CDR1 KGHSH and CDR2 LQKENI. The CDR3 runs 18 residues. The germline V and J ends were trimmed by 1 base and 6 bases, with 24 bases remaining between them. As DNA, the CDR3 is TGTGCCAGCTCACCACTTCCCAATACGGGAAGGGTAGAGGATGGCTACACCTTC. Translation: CASSPLPNTGRVEDGYTF.

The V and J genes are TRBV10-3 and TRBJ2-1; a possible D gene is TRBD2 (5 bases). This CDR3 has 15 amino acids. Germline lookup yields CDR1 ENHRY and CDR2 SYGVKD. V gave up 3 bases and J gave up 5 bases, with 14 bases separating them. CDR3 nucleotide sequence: TGTGCCATCAGTGACAGAACGACCGGGAACAATGAGCAGTTCTTC. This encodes CAISDRTTGNNEQFF.

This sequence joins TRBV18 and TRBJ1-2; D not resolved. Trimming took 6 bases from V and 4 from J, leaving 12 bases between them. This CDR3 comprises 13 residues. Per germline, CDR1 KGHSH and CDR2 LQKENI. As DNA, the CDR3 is TGTGCCAGCTCTCAAACCGGCGGCTATGGCTACACCTTC. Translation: CASSQTGGYGYTF. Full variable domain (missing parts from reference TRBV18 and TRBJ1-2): NAGVMQNPRHLVRRRGQEARLRCSPMKGHSHVYWYRQLPEEGLKFMVYLQKENIIDESGMPKERFSAEFPKEGPSILRIQQVVRGDSAAYFCASSQTGGYGYTFGSGTRLTVV.

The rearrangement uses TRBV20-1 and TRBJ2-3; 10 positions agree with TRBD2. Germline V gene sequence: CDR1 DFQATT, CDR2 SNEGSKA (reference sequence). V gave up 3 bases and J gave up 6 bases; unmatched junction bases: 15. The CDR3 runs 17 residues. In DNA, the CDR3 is TGCAGTGCTAGTTCACGGTCGGGTAGCGGGAGGATCGATACGCAGTATTTT. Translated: CSASSRSGSGRIDTQYF.